This note documents a single T cell receptor beta chain sequence. Trimming removed 6 bases from V and 6 bases from J; junction bases left unmatched: 16. CDR1 LNHDA and CDR2 SQIVND come from the germline V gene (reference sequence). The CDR3 has 17 residues. This sample was taken from a study of blood T cell repertoires in COVID-19. Sequenced by immunoSEQ multiplex PCR; TCRdb stores in-frame clones only, minus some. The sample carries over 70,000 clones, roughly 78% recorded once. The receptor comes from a woman older than 75 with acute or convalescent COVID-19. Input material: peripheral blood. The chain employs TRBV19 and TRBJ2-2; 7 bases line up with TRBD1. CDR3 DNA: TGTGCCAGTAGGCGCAATCCCGGGACAGCCGCGGCCGGGGAGCTGTTTTTT. Encoded protein: CASRRNPGTAAAGELFF.